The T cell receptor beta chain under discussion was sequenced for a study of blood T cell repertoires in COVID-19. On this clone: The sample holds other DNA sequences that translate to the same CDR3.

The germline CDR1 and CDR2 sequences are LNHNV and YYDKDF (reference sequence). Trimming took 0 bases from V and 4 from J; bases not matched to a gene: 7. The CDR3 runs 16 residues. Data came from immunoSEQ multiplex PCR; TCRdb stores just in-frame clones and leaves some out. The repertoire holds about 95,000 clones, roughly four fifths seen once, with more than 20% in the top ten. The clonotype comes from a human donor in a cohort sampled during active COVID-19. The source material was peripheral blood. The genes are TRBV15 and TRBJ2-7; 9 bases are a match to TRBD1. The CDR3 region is CATSRDLPGQGYEQYF. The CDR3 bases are TGTGCCACCAGCAGAGACCTACCGGGACAGGGATACGAGCAGTACTTC.